Following are 20 T cell receptor beta chains from one sample sequenced in a study of T cells after yellow fever vaccination. TCRdb analysed the 5' RACE reads with MiXCR anew, one entry per CDR3 protein. The data contain 300,000 to 350,000 distinct CDR3 sequences, about 8.3% of them singletons. The material was PBMCs, obtained around 45 days after the first yellow fever vaccination. Every receptor here comes from a man aged 18 to 30 who received the YFV17D yellow fever vaccine.

The chain joins TRBV12-3 or TRBV12-4 to TRBJ1-2; D gene ambiguous. Trimming took 3 bases from V and 1 from J, leaving 9 bases between them. The CDR3 loop spans 14 amino acids. DNA of the CDR3: TGTGCCAGCAGTTTCGTAGTTAGTAACTATGGCTACACCTTC. It encodes CASSFVVSNYGYTF.

In its sample, this clonotype was seen many times. Since a much larger clone is just one base distant, this may be a read error. The chain carries TRBV7-2 and TRBJ1-1; D unclear. The germline V gene has CDR1 SGHTA and CDR2 FQGNSA. The V end lost 1 base, the J end lost 1 base, and 4 bases lay between the germline ends. The CDR3 runs 13 residues. The CDR3 spells CASSLGWNTEAFF. The CDR3 nucleotides are TGTGCCAGCAGCTTAGGGTGGAACACTGAAGCTTTCTTT. The complete variable domain, with remaining parts taken from reference TRBV7-2 and TRBJ1-1, reads GAGVSQSPSNKVTEKGKDVELRCDPISGHTALYWYRQSLGQGLEFLIYFQGNSAPDKSGLPSDRFSAERTGGSVSTLTIQRTQQEDSAVYLCASSLGWNTEAFFGQGTRLTVV.

This clonotype occurred a few times. The rearrangement links TRBV12-3 or TRBV12-4 to TRBJ1-5; D gene unclear. The V and J ends lost 3 bases and 7 bases respectively, with 7 bases between them. CDR3 length: 12 amino acids. CDR3 nucleotides: TGTGCCAGCAGTTTGAATAGGCAGCCCCAGCATTTT. Translated, it gives CASSLNRQPQHF.

This clonotype was counted only a few times. The V gene is TRBV18, the J gene TRBJ2-1, with TRBD1 matching 8 bases. The junction had 3 bases not matched to a gene; V was cut back by 1 base and J by 4 bases. The length of the CDR3 is 15 residues. Germline loops: CDR1 KGHSH, CDR2 LQKENI. CDR3 loop: CASSPQDRVYNEQFF. The CDR3 DNA follows: TGTGCCAGCTCACCACAGGACAGGGTGTACAATGAGCAGTTCTTC.

The V call is TRBV12-3 or TRBV12-4, the J call TRBJ1-1; 7 nucleotides agree with TRBD1. This CDR3 has 16 amino acids. Trimming removed 5 bases from V and 3 bases from J; junction bases left unmatched: 12. As DNA, the CDR3 is TGTGCCAGCAGTCCACCGGGGACAGCCGGGGACACTGAAGCTTTCTTT. Protein product: CASSPPGTAGDTEAFF.

CDR3 residues: CASSTGKKNEQYV. DNA of the CDR3: TGTGCCAGCAGTACAGGGAAGAAAAACGAGCAGTACGTC. The chain employs TRBV6-2 or TRBV6-3 and TRBJ2-7; D possibly corresponds to TRBD1 (6 bases). From germline, CDR1 is MNHEY and CDR2 SVGEGT. V was cut by 5 bases and J by 5 bases, with 13 bases left in between. The CDR3 is 13 residues long.

This clonotype appeared a few times. The rearrangement links TRBV6-1 to TRBJ2-3, with D perhaps TRBD2 (5 bases). The CDR3 contains 15 residues. Trimming took off 8 bases at V and 5 bases at J, with 20 bases between the two ends. Germline assignment: CDR1 MNHNS and CDR2 SASEGT. CDR3 coding DNA: TGTGCCAGCGGAGACGGGGAGCGATCCCGAGATACGCAGTATTTT. Amino acids: CASGDGERSRDTQYF.

This clonotype was seen ten or more times. The gene calls are TRBV27 and TRBJ2-1; tentatively, D is TRBD2 (5 bases). Germline V gene sequence: CDR1 MNHEY, CDR2 SMNVEV (reference sequence). The CDR3 runs 12 residues. Deletions cut 2 bases from V and 7 bases from J, with 6 bases between. CDR3: CASSLTGNEQFF. The CDR3 DNA reads TGTGCCAGCAGTTTAACGGGAAATGAGCAGTTCTTC.

The V gene is TRBV6-1, the J gene TRBJ2-7; D perhaps matches TRBD2 (6 bases). V was trimmed by 9 bases and J by 3 bases, leaving 27 bases between them. Germline V CDR1 and CDR2: MNHNS, SASEGT. CDR3 length: 17 amino acids. The CDR3 loop is CASSHRRVSGLIYEQYF. The DNA for the CDR3 is TGTGCCAGTAGCCACCGGAGGGTCAGCGGGCTCATCTACGAGCAGTACTTC.

V is TRBV5-6 and J is TRBJ1-5; no clear D. Germline V gene lookup returns CDR1 SGHDT and CDR2 YYEEEE. V was clipped by 0 bases and J by 6 bases, with 10 bases between them. The CDR3 contains 14 residues. The CDR3, as DNA: TGTGCCAGCAGCTTGGGTGAGACTATTCAGCCCCAGCATTTT. Translation gives CASSLGETIQPQHF.

This clonotype occurred a few times. The rearrangement links TRBV9 to TRBJ2-7; 10 bases are shared with TRBD1. V gave up 4 bases and J gave up 2 bases; unmatched junction bases: 12. Germline CDR1 and CDR2: SGDLS and YYNGEE. The CDR3 loop spans 17 amino acids. The CDR3 is CASSTSFRDRGPYEQYF. As DNA, the CDR3 is TGTGCCAGCAGCACTAGCTTCCGGGACAGGGGACCCTACGAGCAGTACTTC.

The chain uses TRBV6-1 and TRBJ2-4; no reliable D call. Trimming pared 5 bases from V and 0 bases from J, leaving 8 bases between. This CDR3 comprises 14 residues. Germline V lookup: CDR1 MNHNS, CDR2 SASEGT. CDR3 sequence (DNA): TGTGCCAGCAGTCCCTGGGGAGCCAAAAACATTCAGTACTTC. Amino acid sequence: CASSPWGAKNIQYF.

This clonotype was counted between two and nine times. V gene TRBV21-1 combines with J gene TRBJ1-2. TRBV21-1 is described as a pseudogene. The CDR3 totals 13 residues. CDR3 coding DNA: TGTGCCCAGCGAGGGCAGGTAACCTATGGCTACACCTTC. This gives the protein CAQRGQVTYGYTF.

This chain uses TRBV11-2 with TRBJ2-3; D is tentatively TRBD1 or TRBD2 (5 bases each). Germline V gene lookup returns CDR1 SGHAT and CDR2 FQNNGV. The CDR3 covers 14 residues. Trimming took 5 bases from V and 0 from J, leaving 9 bases between them. The CDR3 is CASSRWGSTDTQYF. CDR3 DNA sequence: TGTGCCAGCAGCCGATGGGGGAGCACAGATACGCAGTATTTT.

This clonotype was seen at least ten times. The chain has TRBV7-9 and TRBJ2-7, with 7 bases matching TRBD1. The CDR3 consists of 14 residues. Germline assignment: CDR1 SEHNR and CDR2 FQNEAQ (reference sequence). Trimming removed 5 bases from V and 0 bases from J; junction bases left unmatched: 4. CDR3 residues: CASSLQGSSYEQYF. The CDR3 DNA reads TGTGCCAGCAGCCTACAGGGGAGCTCCTACGAGCAGTACTTC.

The chain's CDR3 is CASRTRRSLQGMGNTEAFF. CDR3 nucleotides: TGTGCCAGCAGAACCCGACGCTCCCTGCAGGGGATGGGGAACACTGAAGCTTTCTTT. The chain joins TRBV5-6 to TRBJ1-1, with a possible D match to TRBD1 (6 bases). The CDR3 runs to 19 residues. Germline values: CDR1 SGHDT, CDR2 YYEEEE. The V and J ends lost 5 bases and 1 base respectively, with 27 bases between them.

The chain is built from TRBV12-3 or TRBV12-4 and TRBJ2-7; D remains ambiguous. The CDR3 loop spans 13 amino acids. Between the trimmed V and J ends, which lost 5 bases and 0 bases, there was a span of 8 bases. CDR3 nucleotides: TGTGCCAGCAGTGCGCAGAGCTCCTACGAGCAGTACTTC. It specifies CASSAQSSYEQYF.

V gene TRBV7-8 combines with J gene TRBJ1-2, with D unresolved. This CDR3 comprises 12 residues. Trimming cost V 5 bases and J 7 bases, with 11 bases left between them. CDR1 SGHVS and CDR2 FQNEAQ come from the germline V gene. The CDR3: CASSPMLGGYTF. The CDR3 bases are TGTGCCAGCAGCCCCATGCTGGGTGGCTACACCTTC.

This clonotype has only a few counts. Relative to the germline gene, one junction end is altered; a read error may explain this. DNA of the CDR3: TGTGCTAGCAGCTTAATGACAGACAATCAGCAGTTCTTC. It specifies CASSLMTDNQQFF. This chain joins TRBV7-7 and TRBJ2-1, with D maybe TRBD1 (5 bases). CDR1 SSHAT and CDR2 FNYEAQ come from the germline V gene (reference sequence). CDR3 length equals 13 residues.

The chain links TRBV9 to TRBJ2-5; 7 bases align to TRBD1. From germline, CDR1 is SGDLS and CDR2 YYNGEE. The J segment lost 5 bases and the V segment lost 3 bases, leaving 7 bases of the junction unmatched. The CDR3 spans 14 residues. The CDR3 region has the DNA TGTGCCAGCAGCGCGACAGGGTTGGAGGAGACCCAGTACTTC. Its translation: CASSATGLEETQYF.